This entry concerns a single TCR beta chain. Its antigen is undetermined. As to time point: baseline, week 1 (first vaccination visit). The treatment denotes: pre-vaccination baseline after standard-of-care therapy. Donor diagnoses consisted of new WHO grade 3 or 4 IDH1-mutant, ATRX-lost astrocytomas. Here immunoSEQ multiplex PCR was the method, and the copy in TCRdb shows in-frame clones only, minus some. The sample has roughly 41,000 clones, roughly 92% seen once. This sample stems from a study of a mutant IDH1 vaccine in newly diagnosed glioma. Study in general: Therapy received beforehand was radiotherapy, temozolomide, or both, with most patients given both.

Study conclusions and caveats: Patients mounted vaccine-induced immune responses in 90% to 95% of cases. Whatever changes occurred in top peripheral T cell clonotypes seemed unrelated to pseudoprogression.

Per the germline V gene, CDR1 is SNHLY and CDR2 is FYNNEI. The CDR3 spans 12 residues. Trimming left V 6 bases short and J 8 bases short, with 10 bases between. The chain uses TRBV2 and TRBJ2-2; D is undetermined. The receptor was derived from a young man with glioma. This material consisted of PBMCs, taken from a glioma patient treated with radiotherapy, temozolomide or both. CDR3 loop: CASRDLGGELFF. The CDR3 bases are TGTGCCAGCAGAGACCTCGGAGGGGAGCTGTTTTTT.